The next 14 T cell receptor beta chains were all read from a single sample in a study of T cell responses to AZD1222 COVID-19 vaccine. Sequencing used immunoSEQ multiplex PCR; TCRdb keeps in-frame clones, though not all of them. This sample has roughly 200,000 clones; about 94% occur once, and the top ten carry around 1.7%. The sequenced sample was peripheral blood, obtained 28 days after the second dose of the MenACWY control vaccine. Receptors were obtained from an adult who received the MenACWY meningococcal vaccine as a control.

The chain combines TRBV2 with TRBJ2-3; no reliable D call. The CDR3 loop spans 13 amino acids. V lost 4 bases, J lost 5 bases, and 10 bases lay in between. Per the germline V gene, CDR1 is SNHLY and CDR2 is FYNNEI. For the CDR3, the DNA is TGTGCCAGCAGTGCGCGGATGGAAGATACGCAGTATTTT. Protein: CASSARMEDTQYF.

CDR3 in amino acids: CASSKVLKGLVMNTEAFF. The CDR3 nucleotides read TGTGCCAGCAGCAAAGTTCTAAAAGGACTCGTTATGAACACTGAAGCTTTCTTT. The J gene is TRBJ1-1, the V gene TRBV21-1. TRBV21-1 is listed as a pseudogene. The CDR3 covers 18 residues.

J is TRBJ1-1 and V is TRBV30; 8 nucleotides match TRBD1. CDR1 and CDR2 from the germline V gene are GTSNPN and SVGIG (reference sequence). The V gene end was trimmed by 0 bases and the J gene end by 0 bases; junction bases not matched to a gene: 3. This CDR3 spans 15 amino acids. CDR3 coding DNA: TGTGCCTGGAGTGTGGACAGGGTGATGAACACTGAAGCTTTCTTT. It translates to CAWSVDRVMNTEAFF.

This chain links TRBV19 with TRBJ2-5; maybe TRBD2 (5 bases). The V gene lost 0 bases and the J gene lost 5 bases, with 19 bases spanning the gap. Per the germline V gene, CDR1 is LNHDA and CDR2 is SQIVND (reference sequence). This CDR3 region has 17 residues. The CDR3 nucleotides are TGTGCCAGTAGTATAGATCTAGCTGAAGGGCCAGAGGAGACCCAGTACTTC. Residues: CASSIDLAEGPEETQYF.

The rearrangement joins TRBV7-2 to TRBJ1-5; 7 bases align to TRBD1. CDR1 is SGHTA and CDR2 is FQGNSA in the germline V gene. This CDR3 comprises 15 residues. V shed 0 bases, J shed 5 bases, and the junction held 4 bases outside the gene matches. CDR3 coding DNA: TGTGCCAGCAGCTTAGCGACAGGGCCCTATCAGCCCCAGCATTTT. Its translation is CASSLATGPYQPQHF.

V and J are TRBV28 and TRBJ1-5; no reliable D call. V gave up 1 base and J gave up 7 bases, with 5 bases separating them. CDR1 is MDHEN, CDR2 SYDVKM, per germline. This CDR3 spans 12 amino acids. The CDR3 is CASSLSRQPQHF. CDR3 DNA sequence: TGTGCCAGCAGTTTATCCAGGCAGCCCCAGCATTTT. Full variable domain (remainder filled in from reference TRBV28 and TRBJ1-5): DVKVTQSSRYLVKRTGEKVFLECVQDMDHENMFWYRQDPGLGLRLIYFSYDVKMKEKGDIPEGYSVSREKKERFSLILESASTNQTSMYLCASSLSRQPQHFGDGTRLSIL.

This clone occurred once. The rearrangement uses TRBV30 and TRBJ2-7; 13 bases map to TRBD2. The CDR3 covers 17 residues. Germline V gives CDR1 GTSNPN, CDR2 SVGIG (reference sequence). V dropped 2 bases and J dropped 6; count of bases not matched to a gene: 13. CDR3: CAWSPARTSGSISEQYF. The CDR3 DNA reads TGTGCCTGGAGTCCAGCTCGGACTAGCGGGAGTATTTCCGAGCAGTACTTC.

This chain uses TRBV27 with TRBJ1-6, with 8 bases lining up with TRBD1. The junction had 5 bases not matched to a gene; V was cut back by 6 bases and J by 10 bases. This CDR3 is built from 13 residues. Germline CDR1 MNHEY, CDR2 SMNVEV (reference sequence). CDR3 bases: TGTGCCAGCAGGACAGGGGAATTGTCACCCCTCCACTTT. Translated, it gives CASRTGELSPLHF.

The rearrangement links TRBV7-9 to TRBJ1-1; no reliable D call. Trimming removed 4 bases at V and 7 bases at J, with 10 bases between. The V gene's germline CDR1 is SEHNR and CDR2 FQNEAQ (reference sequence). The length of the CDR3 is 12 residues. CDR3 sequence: CASSSLTLEAFF. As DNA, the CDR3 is TGTGCCAGCAGCTCACTCACCCTTGAAGCTTTCTTT.

CDR3 amino acids: CASSPGWDGYTF. The DNA for the CDR3 is TGTGCCAGCAGTCCGGGTTGGGATGGCTACACCTTC. This chain joins TRBV6-5 and TRBJ1-2; D unresolved. The V gene's germline CDR1 is MNHEY and CDR2 SVGAGI. The CDR3 extends over 12 amino acids. The germline V and J ends were trimmed by 5 bases and 6 bases, with 10 bases remaining between them.

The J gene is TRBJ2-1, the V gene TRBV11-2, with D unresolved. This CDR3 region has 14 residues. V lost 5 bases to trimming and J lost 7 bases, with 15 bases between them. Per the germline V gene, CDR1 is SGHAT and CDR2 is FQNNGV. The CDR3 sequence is CASSPSPDGNEQFF. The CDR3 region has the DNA TGTGCCAGCAGCCCAAGCCCGGACGGTAATGAGCAGTTCTTC.

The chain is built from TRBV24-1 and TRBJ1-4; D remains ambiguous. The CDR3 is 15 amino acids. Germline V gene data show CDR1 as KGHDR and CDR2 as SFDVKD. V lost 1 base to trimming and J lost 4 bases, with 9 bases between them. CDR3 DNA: TGTGCCACCAGTGATTTCTCCGGAGGTAATGAAAAACTGTTTTTT. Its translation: CATSDFSGGNEKLFF.

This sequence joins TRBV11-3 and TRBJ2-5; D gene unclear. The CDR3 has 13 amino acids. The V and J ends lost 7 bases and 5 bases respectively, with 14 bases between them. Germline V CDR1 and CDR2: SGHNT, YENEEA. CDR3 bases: TGTGCCAGCAACATAAGTATATGGGAGACCCAGTACTTC. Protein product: CASNISIWETQYF. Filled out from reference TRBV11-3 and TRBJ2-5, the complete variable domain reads EAGVVQSPRYKIIEKKQPVAFWCNPISGHNTLYWYLQNLGQGPELLIRYENEEAVDDSQLPKDRFSAERLKGVDSTLKIQPAELGDSAVYLCASNISIWETQYFGPGTRLLVL.

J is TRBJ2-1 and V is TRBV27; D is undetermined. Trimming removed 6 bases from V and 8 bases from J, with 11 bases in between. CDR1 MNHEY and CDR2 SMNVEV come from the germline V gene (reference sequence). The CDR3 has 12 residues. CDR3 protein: CASSPRSDEQFF. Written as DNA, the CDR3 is TGTGCCAGCAGCCCAAGGAGCGATGAGCAGTTCTTC.